This paragraph reports one T cell receptor (beta chain). As yet, its antigen is unknown. This sample stems from a study of T cells in Graves' hyperthyroidism and ophthalmopathy. Inclusion characteristics of ophthalmopathy patients comprised a Clinical Activity Score of at least 3, a NOSPECS grade of at least 4, and duration under 3 months. It was around 10 ml of fresh peripheral blood that supplied the PBMCs. Amplified regions were TCR beta CDR3 sequences from RNA transcripts. An initial round of RT-PCR targeting the TCR CDR3 relied on the HTBI primer set. TCRdb reprocessed the multiplex PCR reads with MiXCR, giving one entry per CDR3 protein. This sample has roughly 380,000 distinct CDR3 sequences; approximately 18% occur once, and the top ten carry roughly 16%. This CDR3 is built from 15 residues. Germline lookup yields CDR1 SGHTA and CDR2 FQGNSA. Trimming took 3 bases from V and 6 from J; bases not matched to a gene: 7.

Broader study findings: Ophthalmopathy stood apart from stable hyperthyroidism in a 13 V-J model.

The sequenced sample was blood. The source is a woman between 40 and 55 years old with Graves' ophthalmopathy. The rearrangement links TRBV7-2 to TRBJ2-7; 11 nucleotides align to TRBD2. The CDR3 sequence is CASSFSGRDVLEQYF. Written as DNA, the CDR3 is TGTGCCAGCAGCTTTAGCGGGAGGGACGTTCTCGAGCAGTACTTC.